This is a list of T cell receptor beta chains from one sample in a study of T-cell memory formation after mild COVID-19. MiXCR was run by TCRdb on the 5' RACE reads, yielding one entry per CDR3 protein. The table shows roughly 550,000 distinct CDR3 sequences, with around 21% occurring only once. Input material: PBMCs or a T cell subset sorted from them (not recorded which). The receptors originated from an adult woman who had mild COVID-19 (a few samples of this study predate the infection). Cell type and time point are not known. The CDR3 runs from the conserved cysteine through the conserved F or W. The D gene is left open where the match is weak. Expanded clones are given a class, and other clones once, few, many or no size at all.

V: TRBV7-2; size: few; D: -; J: TRBJ2-1; length: 13; CDR3: CASSPALYNEQFF; DNA: TGTGCCAGCAGCCCGGCACTCTACAATGAGCAGTTCTTC
V: TRBV29-1; size: few; D: -; J: TRBJ2-3; length: 14; CDR3: CSARPGGYTDTQYF; DNA: TGCAGCGCACGGCCAGGGGGGTACACAGATACGCAGTATTTT
V: TRBV6-6; size: few; D: -; J: TRBJ1-1; length: 17; CDR3: CASSYANNQGSRSGAFF; DNA: TGTGCCAGCAGTTACGCAAATAACCAGGGTAGTCGTTCGGGAGCTTTCTTT
V: TRBV11-2; size: -; D: TRBD2; J: TRBJ2-2; length: 16; CDR3: CASSHPGLANTGELFF; DNA: TGTGCCAGCAGCCATCCGGGACTAGCGAACACCGGGGAGCTGTTTTTT
V: TRBV5-1; size: once; D: TRBD1; J: TRBJ1-2; length: 14; CDR3: CASSDRDRAYGYTF; DNA: TGCGCCAGCAGCGACCGGGACAGGGCATATGGCTACACCTTC
V: TRBV7-7; size: -; D: TRBD1; J: TRBJ1-4; length: 14; CDR3: CASSLGPGGEKLFF; DNA: TGTGCTAGCAGCTTAGGACCAGGGGGTGAAAAACTGTTTTTT
V: TRBV5-5; size: few; D: -; J: TRBJ2-5; length: 15; CDR3: CASSPGRSQAGTQYF; DNA: TGTGCCAGCAGCCCCGGGCGCTCTCAGGCGGGGACCCAGTACTTC
V: TRBV6-6; size: few; D: -; J: TRBJ1-5; length: 15; CDR3: CASRALPTHNQPQHF; DNA: TGTGCCAGCAGAGCCCTCCCGACCCACAATCAGCCCCAGCATTTT
V: TRBV12-3/TRBV12-4; size: few; D: -; J: TRBJ1-1; length: 14; CDR3: CASSWGGGSAEAFF; DNA: TGTGCCAGCAGTTGGGGAGGGGGGAGCGCTGAAGCTTTCTTT
V: TRBV2; size: -; D: -; J: TRBJ2-7; length: 14; CDR3: CASSAGPTLGEQYF; DNA: TGTGCCAGCAGCGCGGGACCCACCCTGGGCGAGCAGTACTTC
V: TRBV12-3/TRBV12-4; size: -; D: TRBD1; J: TRBJ2-1; length: 15; CDR3: CASSSSLTGGSEQFF; DNA: TGTGCCAGCAGCTCCTCCTTGACAGGGGGCAGTGAGCAGTTCTTC
V: TRBV20-1; size: -; D: -; J: TRBJ2-3; length: 16; CDR3: CSARGPLLGSTDTQYF; DNA: TGCAGTGCTAGAGGCCCTTTACTAGGTTCCACAGATACGCAGTATTTT
V: TRBV7-9; size: many; D: -; J: TRBJ2-1; length: 12; CDR3: CASSPPGHEQFF; DNA: TGTGCCAGCAGCCCGCCTGGCCATGAGCAGTTCTTC
V: TRBV12-3/TRBV12-4; size: -; D: -; J: TRBJ2-1; length: 17; CDR3: CASSLGDSLYSYNEQFF; DNA: TGTGCCAGCAGTTTAGGGGACTCCCTTTACTCCTACAATGAGCAGTTCTTC
V: TRBV5-6; size: -; D: TRBD1; J: TRBJ2-7; length: 15; CDR3: CASSLRQGYSYEQYF; DNA: TGTGCCAGCAGCTTGAGACAGGGCTACTCCTACGAGCAGTACTTC
V: TRBV29-1; size: few; D: TRBD2; J: TRBJ2-1; length: 15; CDR3: CSVEPAGVSYNEQFF; DNA: TGCAGCGTTGAACCAGCGGGAGTTTCCTACAATGAGCAGTTCTTC
V: TRBV7-3; size: -; D: TRBD2; J: TRBJ2-2; length: 19; CDR3: CASSPTSGTSGRGTGELFF; DNA: TGTGCCAGCAGCCCAACCTCCGGGACTAGCGGGAGAGGGACCGGGGAGCTGTTTTTT
V: TRBV2; size: few; D: -; J: TRBJ2-5; length: 16; CDR3: CASTATWGSAQETQYF; DNA: TGTGCCAGCACCGCGACATGGGGTTCGGCCCAAGAGACCCAGTACTTC
V: TRBV11-2; size: -; D: -; J: TRBJ1-1; length: 12; CDR3: CASSSQNTEAFF; DNA: TGTGCCAGCAGCTCACAGAACACTGAAGCTTTCTTT
V: TRBV20-1; size: -; D: TRBD2; J: TRBJ2-1; length: 16; CDR3: CSALDGGTSGSYEQFF; DNA: TGCAGTGCTCTAGACGGGGGGACTAGCGGGAGCTATGAGCAGTTCTTC
V: TRBV30; size: few; D: -; J: TRBJ2-7; length: 11; CDR3: CAWSVHEEQYF; DNA: TGTGCCTGGAGTGTACACGAGGAGCAGTACTTC
V: TRBV24-1; size: -; D: -; J: TRBJ2-2; length: 17; CDR3: CATSDLGAGLDTGELFF; DNA: TGTGCCACCAGTGATTTGGGGGCAGGGTTAGACACCGGGGAGCTGTTTTTT
V: TRBV5-1; size: -; D: -; J: TRBJ1-1; length: 15; CDR3: CASSATGSHGTEAFF; DNA: TGCGCCAGCAGCGCAACAGGGAGCCACGGCACTGAAGCTTTCTTT
V: TRBV4-3; size: -; D: -; J: TRBJ2-7; length: 13; CDR3: CASSPPGVIGQYF; DNA: TGCGCCAGCAGCCCACCAGGGGTTATCGGGCAGTACTTC
V: TRBV29-1; size: -; D: -; J: TRBJ2-3; length: 20; CDR3: CSLLILKSTGFGLYTDTQYF; DNA: TGCAGCCTGTTAATCCTTAAAAGCACCGGCTTCGGGCTTTACACAGATACGCAGTATTTT
V: TRBV13; size: -; D: -; J: TRBJ2-5; length: 15; CDR3: CASSLVSGRQETQYF; DNA: TGTGCCAGCAGCTTAGTTTCAGGGCGACAAGAGACCCAGTACTTC
V: TRBV24-1; size: -; D: TRBD1; J: TRBJ2-2; length: 17; CDR3: CATSDLTDRGNTGELIF; DNA: TGTGCCACCAGTGATTTGACGGACAGGGGGAACACCGGGGAGCTGATTTTT
V: TRBV29-1; size: -; D: -; J: TRBJ2-1; length: 14; CDR3: CSVRPPGQRNEQFF; DNA: TGCAGCGTTCGACCGCCGGGTCAGCGCAATGAGCAGTTCTTC
V: TRBV12-3/TRBV12-4; size: many; D: -; J: TRBJ2-1; length: 15; CDR3: CASSLDGAPYNEQFF; DNA: TGTGCCAGCAGTTTGGACGGAGCTCCTTACAATGAGCAGTTCTTC
V: TRBV5-1; size: many; D: TRBD1; J: TRBJ2-7; length: 14; CDR3: CASSLGQGADEQYF; DNA: TGTGCCAGCAGCTTAGGACAGGGGGCGGACGAGCAGTACTTC
V: TRBV29-1; size: many; D: -; J: TRBJ2-7; length: 12; CDR3: CSVEWFVGEQYF; DNA: TGCAGCGTTGAATGGTTCGTAGGGGAGCAGTACTTC
V: TRBV4-1; size: many; D: -; J: TRBJ2-5; length: 15; CDR3: CASSQDLSGWETQYF; DNA: TGCGCCAGCAGCCAAGATCTTTCGGGTTGGGAGACCCAGTACTTC
V: TRBV7-2; size: many; D: -; J: TRBJ2-7; length: 14; CDR3: CASSPNGYDYEQYF; DNA: TGTGCCAGCAGCCCCAATGGGTACGACTACGAGCAGTACTTC
V: TRBV12-3/TRBV12-4; size: few; D: TRBD2; J: TRBJ2-7; length: 14; CDR3: CASTLNGREYEQYF; DNA: TGTGCCAGCACCCTTAACGGGAGGGAGTACGAGCAGTACTTC
V: TRBV7-8; size: many; D: -; J: TRBJ1-4; length: 14; CDR3: CASSYVLENEKLFF; DNA: TGTGCCAGCAGCTACGTCCTGGAGAATGAAAAACTGTTTTTT
V: TRBV12-3/TRBV12-4; size: few; D: TRBD2; J: TRBJ2-3; length: 15; CDR3: CASRRTSGRGDTQYF; DNA: TGTGCCAGCAGAAGGACTAGCGGGAGGGGAGATACGCAGTATTTT
V: TRBV6-1; size: few; D: -; J: TRBJ1-4; length: 16; CDR3: CASSYPARATNEKLFF; DNA: TGTGCCAGCAGTTACCCCGCTAGGGCCACTAATGAAAAACTGTTTTTT
V: TRBV29-1; size: few; D: -; J: TRBJ2-3; length: 14; CDR3: CSVGRDRYTDTQYF; DNA: TGCAGCGTTGGGAGGGATCGATACACAGATACGCAGTATTTT
V: TRBV23-1; size: -; D: TRBD1; J: TRBJ2-5; length: 15; CDR3: CASSQSGQDDETQYF; DNA: TGCGCCAGCAGTCAATCGGGACAGGATGACGAGACCCAGTACTTC